The rows below give T cell receptor beta chains drawn from one sample of a study of cytomegalovirus exposure and HLA in healthy donors. Method: immunoSEQ multiplex PCR; TCRdb's copy keeps in-frame clones and lacks some. The data show 90,000 to 120,000 clones, 75% to 85% seen once. Sequencing was carried out using PBMCs. These receptors all stem from a female donor in good health and CMV-seropositive. Each CDR3 is given with its conserved first and last residue. The D gene is left open where the match is weak. Part of the rows lack a size; the others show once, few, many or a class for expanded clones.

>.|TRBV6-6|.|TRBJ2-3
TGTGCCAGCAGCTATCATGATGGTCGCACAGATACGCAGTATTTT
CASSYHDGRTDTQYF
>few|TRBV19|TRBD1|TRBJ2-5
TGTGCCACCCCGGGACAGGGTAAAGAGACCCAGTACTTC
CATPGQGKETQYF
>.|TRBV6-5|TRBD1|TRBJ2-3
TGTGCCAGCAGTAACCGGGACAGGGTCACAGATACGCAGTATTTT
CASSNRDRVTDTQYF
>.|TRBV5-4|TRBD1|TRBJ2-5
TGTGCCAGCAGCTTGGACAGGGGCCAAGAGACCCAGTACTTC
CASSLDRGQETQYF
>.|TRBV5-1|TRBD1|TRBJ2-7
TGCGCCAGCAGCTTCGGGACAGGGATCTACGAGCAGTACTTC
CASSFGTGIYEQYF
>few|TRBV19|.|TRBJ2-5
TGTGCCAGTAGTGGTAATTGGGGGCGACCAGAGACCCAGTACTTC
CASSGNWGRPETQYF
>.|TRBV30|TRBD1|TRBJ1-1
TGTGCCGACAGGGATGACACTGAAGCTTTCTTT
CADRDDTEAFF
>.|TRBV7-6|.|TRBJ2-3
TGTGCCAGCAATAGGAGGGCCACAGATACGCAGTATTTT
CASNRRATDTQYF
>.|TRBV11-3|TRBD2|TRBJ2-4
TGTGCCAGCAGCGCGACTAGCGGGGCCGGGGGCATTCAGTACTTC
CASSATSGAGGIQYF
>once|TRBV2|.|TRBJ1-4
TGTGCCAGCAGTGATCTCGGGAATGAAAAACTGTTTTTT
CASSDLGNEKLFF
>.|TRBV25-1|TRBD2|TRBJ2-1
TGTGCCAGCAGCAGGACTAGCGGTACCTCCTACAATGAGCAGTTCTTC
CASSRTSGTSYNEQFF
>.|TRBV5-1|.|TRBJ2-7
TGCGCCAGCAGCTCGACAACGGGACTCTTCTACGAGCAGTACTTC
CASSSTTGLFYEQYF
>few|TRBV7-2|TRBD1|TRBJ1-1
TGTGCCAGCAGCAACAGGGGCGGACAGAACACTGAAGCTTTCTTT
CASSNRGGQNTEAFF
>.|TRBV4-1|TRBD2|TRBJ2-2
TGCGCCAGCAGCCACCGGACTAGCGGGAGGGAGGGCTACCCCGGGGAGCTGTTTTTT
CASSHRTSGREGYPGELFF
>.|TRBV5-4|TRBD2|TRBJ2-1
TGTGCCATTGCGGGCGGGGGCTCCTACAATGAGCAGTTCTTC
CAIAGGGSYNEQFF
>.|TRBV4-1|.|TRBJ2-7
TGCGCCAGCAGCCAAACACCCTCCCCAGACGAGCAGTACTTC
CASSQTPSPDEQYF
>.|TRBV5-1|TRBD2|TRBJ2-1
TGCGCCAGCAGCTTGCAGGCTAGCGGAACGACGGGGGAGCAGTTCTTC
CASSLQASGTTGEQFF
>.|TRBV5-1|TRBD2|TRBJ2-7
TGCGCCAGCAGCGTTATTCCGGGACTAGGGAACGAGCAGTACTTC
CASSVIPGLGNEQYF